The 13 T cell receptor beta chains listed next were all sequenced from one sample in a study of shared clonotypes between healthy human individuals. This table comes from immunoSEQ multiplex PCR, and its TCRdb copy is limited to in-frame clones, with some not included. This table has 190,000 or so clones, approximately 61% appearing once. Sample: memory CD4+ T cells sorted from blood. Subset in this sample: CD45RA-negative fraction. These TCRs come from a young man in good health.

The chain is built from TRBV18 and TRBJ2-3; D gene uncertain. The CDR3 consists of 13 residues. Between the trimmed V and J ends, which lost 2 bases and 4 bases, there was a span of 7 bases. The germline CDR1 and CDR2 sequences are KGHSH and LQKENI. This CDR3 is CASSPGTADTQYF. CDR3 sequence (DNA): TGTGCCAGCTCACCAGGTACGGCAGATACGCAGTATTTT.

The rearrangement links TRBV5-1 to TRBJ2-6, with a weak D call TRBD1 (6 bases). Trimming cost V 3 bases and J 4 bases, with 14 bases left between them. Per the germline V gene, CDR1 is SGHRS and CDR2 is YFSETQ. The CDR3 is 16 amino acids. CDR3 nucleotides: TGCGCCAGCAGCTCAACTCAGGGGTCAGGGGCCAACGTCCTGACTTTC. Its translation is CASSSTQGSGANVLTF.

This chain joins TRBV18 and TRBJ2-1; TRBD1 matches 9 bases. This CDR3 is built from 15 residues. CDR1 is KGHSH and CDR2 is LQKENI in the germline V gene. The V gene end was trimmed by 4 bases and the J gene end by 9 bases; junction bases not matched to a gene: 10. The CDR3 nucleotides read TGTGCCAGCTCACTCGGGACAGGGCGGAGGACTGAGCAGTTCTTC. Residues: CASSLGTGRRTEQFF.

V and J are TRBV7-6 and TRBJ2-7; 10 positions agree with TRBD2. The germline CDR1 and CDR2 sequences are SGHVS and FNYEAQ. This CDR3 region has 19 residues. V shed 0 bases and J 0 bases; nucleotides not matched to a gene: 11. In DNA form, the CDR3 reads TGTGCCAGCAGCTTAGCCCCTAGCGGGAGCATAGGAAGCTCCTACGAGCAGTACTTC. It codes for CASSLAPSGSIGSSYEQYF. Full variable domain (missing parts from reference TRBV7-6 and TRBJ2-7): GAGVSQSPRYKVTKRGQDVALRCDPISGHVSLYWYRQALGQGPEFLTYFNYEAQQDKSGLPNDRFSAERPEGSISTLTIQRTEQRDSAMYRCASSLAPSGSIGSSYEQYFGPGTRLTVT.

A few counts support this clone. CDR3 in DNA: TGTGCCAGCAGCGTAACTGGTCACATCTCCTACAATGAGCAGTTCTTC. It is translated as CASSVTGHISYNEQFF. The rearrangement joins TRBV9 to TRBJ2-1; D is unresolved. The germline gives CDR1 SGDLS, CDR2 YYNGEE. The V end was cut by 1 base, the J end by 0 bases, with 11 bases between. CDR3 length equals 16 residues. Looking up the rest from reference TRBV9 and TRBJ2-1 gives the full variable domain: DSGVTQTPKHLITATGQRVTLRCSPRSGDLSVYWYQQSLDQGLQFLIQYYNGEERAKGNILERFSAQQFPDLHSELNLSSLELGDSALYFCASSVTGHISYNEQFFGPGTRLTVL.

In regard to this clone: Possible read error: a much larger clone is one base away. The V and J genes are TRBV5-3 and TRBJ1-1; D is uncertain. TRBV5-3 is sorted into the ORF group, with uncertain function. The CDR3 spans 13 residues. CDR3 protein: CASSLVRNTEAFF. CDR3 nucleotide sequence: TGTGCCAGCAGCTTGGTCAGGAACACTGAAGCTTTCTTT.

The gene calls are TRBV28 and TRBJ2-4; 8 bases align to TRBD1. The trim removed 1 base at V and 5 bases at J, leaving 4 bases unmatched. From germline, CDR1 is MDHEN and CDR2 SYDVKM. The CDR3 loop spans 15 amino acids. The CDR3 sequence is CASSLFGQGENIQYF. CDR3 DNA sequence: TGTGCCAGCAGTTTATTTGGACAGGGAGAAAACATTCAGTACTTC. The variable domain in full, with the rest retrieved from reference TRBV28 and TRBJ2-4, is DVKVTQSSRYLVKRTGEKVFLECVQDMDHENMFWYRQDPGLGLRLIYFSYDVKMKEKGDIPEGYSVSREKKERFSLILESASTNQTSMYLCASSLFGQGENIQYFGAGTRLSVL.

The gene calls are TRBV30 and TRBJ2-7, with 8 bases that match TRBD1. This CDR3 region has 12 residues. V gave up 3 bases and J gave up 6 bases; unmatched junction bases: 4. CDR1 is GTSNPN and CDR2 is SVGIG in the germline V gene (reference sequence). CDR3 sequence: CAWRRTGFEQYF. The CDR3 nucleotides are TGTGCCTGGAGGAGGACAGGGTTCGAGCAGTACTTC. Drawing the rest from reference TRBV30 and TRBJ2-7, the complete variable domain is SQTIHQWPATLVQPVGSPLSLECTVEGTSNPNLYWYRQAAGRGLQLLFYSVGIGQISSEVPQNLSASRPQDRQFILSSKKLLLSDSGFYLCAWRRTGFEQYFGPGTRLTVT.

The chain links TRBV2 to TRBJ1-5; 7 nucleotides line up with TRBD1. With 7 bases clipped from V and 3 bases from J, the junction kept 3 bases outside the gene matches. Germline V gene lookup returns CDR1 SNHLY and CDR2 FYNNEI. This CDR3 has 13 residues. CDR3 sequence: CASKGGANQPQHF. The CDR3 DNA reads TGTGCCAGCAAAGGGGGCGCCAATCAGCCCCAGCATTTT. The full variable domain, rest sourced from reference TRBV2 and TRBJ1-5, is EPEVTQTPSHQVTQMGQEVILRCVPISNHLYFYWYRQILGQKVEFLVSFYNNEISEKSEIFDDQFSVERPDGSNFTLKIRSTKLEDSAMYFCASKGGANQPQHFGDGTRLSIL.

The chain is built from TRBV18 and TRBJ2-7, with D possibly TRBD2 on 5 matching bases. The CDR3 is 15 amino acids. The V and J ends lost 0 bases and 3 bases respectively, with 12 bases between them. CDR1 is KGHSH, CDR2 LQKENI, per germline. CDR3 sequence reads: CASSPPLGSDYEQYF. The CDR3 bases are TGTGCCAGCTCACCACCGTTGGGTAGCGACTACGAGCAGTACTTC. Combining the CDR3 with reference TRBV18 and TRBJ2-7 gives the whole variable domain NAGVMQNPRHLVRRRGQEARLRCSPMKGHSHVYWYRQLPEEGLKFMVYLQKENIIDESGMPKERFSAEFPKEGPSILRIQQVVRGDSAAYFCASSPPLGSDYEQYFGPGTRLTVT.

CDR3 in amino acids: CASSRGTSLVEQYF. Here the CDR3 DNA reads TGTGCCAGCAGCAGAGGGACTAGTTTGGTCGAGCAGTACTTC. The chain links TRBV9 to TRBJ2-7, with 8 bases identical to TRBD2. Germline lookup yields CDR1 SGDLS and CDR2 YYNGEE. J lost 6 bases, V lost 4 bases, and 9 bases had no gene match. CDR3 length: 14 amino acids.

The chain combines TRBV15 with TRBJ2-3; 9 nucleotides align to TRBD1. Trimming cost V 8 bases and J 2 bases; bases outside gene matches: 2. The CDR3 spans 13 residues. Per germline, CDR1 LNHNV and CDR2 YYDKDF (reference sequence). CDR3 DNA sequence: TGTGCCACCCGGACAGGGGCCACAGATACGCAGTATTTT. Translation: CATRTGATDTQYF. Full variable domain (rest looked up from reference TRBV15 and TRBJ2-3): DAMVIQNPRYQVTQFGKPVTLSCSQTLNHNVMYWYQQKSSQAPKLLFHYYDKDFNNEADTPDNFQSRRPNTSFCFLDIRSPGLGDTAMYLCATRTGATDTQYFGPGTRLTVL.

V usage is TRBV9 and J usage is TRBJ1-4, with 7 bases fitting TRBD1. The germline CDR1 and CDR2 sequences are SGDLS and YYNGEE. The J segment lost 8 bases and the V segment lost 2 bases, leaving 6 bases of the junction unmatched. This CDR3 has 14 residues. CDR3 amino acids: CASSVGTDREKLFF. The CDR3 nucleotides read TGTGCCAGCAGCGTCGGGACAGATCGGGAAAAACTGTTTTTT.